Following are 12 T cell receptor beta chains from one sample sequenced in a study of blood T cell repertoires in COVID-19. Method: immunoSEQ multiplex PCR; TCRdb's copy keeps in-frame clones and lacks some. The table records nearly 200,000 clones, about 86% of them present only once. Sequencing was performed on peripheral blood. These receptors were taken from a woman aged 70-85 years with acute or convalescent COVID-19.

In this sample, this clone turned up once. The chain carries TRBV6-6 and TRBJ1-1, with a possible D match to TRBD1 (6 bases). Germline CDR1 and CDR2: MNHNY and SVGAGI (reference sequence). The V end lost 5 bases, the J end lost 6 bases, and 16 bases lay between the germline ends. The CDR3 length is 14 residues. The CDR3 spells CASSGNRVHAEAFF. The DNA for the CDR3 is TGTGCCAGCAGTGGAAACAGGGTGCACGCTGAAGCTTTCTTT.

The rearrangement joins TRBV7-9 to TRBJ2-1, with a tentative D call TRBD1 (5 bases). From germline, CDR1 is SEHNR and CDR2 FQNEAQ (reference sequence). The CDR3 has 13 residues. Trimming removed 3 bases from V and 5 bases from J, with 8 bases in between. This chain's CDR3 is CASSFTGHNEQFF. The DNA for the CDR3 is TGTGCCAGCAGCTTTACAGGACACAATGAGCAGTTCTTC. Filled out from reference TRBV7-9 and TRBJ2-1, the complete variable domain reads DTGVSQNPRHKITKRGQNVTFRCDPISEHNRLYWYRQTLGQGPEFLTYFQNEAQLEKSRLLSDRFSAERPKGSFSTLEIQRTEQGDSAMYLCASSFTGHNEQFFGPGTRLTVL.

The V gene is TRBV13, the J gene TRBJ2-1; 9 nucleotides match TRBD2. CDR1 and CDR2 from the germline V gene are PRHDT and FYEKMQ (reference sequence). V shed 1 base, J shed 5 bases, and the junction held 3 bases outside the gene matches. This CDR3 has 15 residues. CDR3 sequence reads: CASSLAAGGHNEQFF. The CDR3 DNA reads as TGTGCCAGCAGCTTAGCGGCGGGGGGGCACAATGAGCAGTTCTTC.

This sequence joins TRBV5-6 and TRBJ1-2, with a weak D call TRBD1 (6 bases). The ends were cut back, 0 bases at V and 7 bases at J, with 13 bases in the middle. The V gene's germline CDR1 is SGHDT and CDR2 YYEEEE. The CDR3 totals 14 residues. The CDR3 bases are TGTGCCAGCAGCTTGGCCGGGGGGCAAGGTGGCTACACCTTC. Translated: CASSLAGGQGGYTF.

The CDR3 here is CASSREAQSGGYGYTF. In nucleotides, the CDR3 is TGTGCCAGCTCCCGAGAGGCCCAATCCGGAGGTTATGGCTACACCTTC. The rearrangement uses TRBV18 and TRBJ1-2; no clear D gene. Between the trimmed V and J ends, which lost 6 bases and 5 bases, there was a span of 22 bases. Germline CDR1 and CDR2: KGHSH and LQKENI. The CDR3 is made up of 16 amino acids.

This clone was found a few times. The chain couples TRBV28 to TRBJ1-1, with TRBD1 matching over 8 bases. The CDR3 runs 14 residues. V lost 7 bases and J lost 2; bases outside the gene matches: 6. In germline, CDR1 is MDHEN, CDR2 SYDVKM. The CDR3 here is CASTLDRVNTEAFF. Written as DNA, the CDR3 is TGTGCCAGCACCCTGGACAGGGTAAACACTGAAGCTTTCTTT.

The V gene is TRBV28, the J gene TRBJ1-1, with a weak D call TRBD1 (5 bases). The germline CDR1 and CDR2 sequences are MDHEN and SYDVKM. CDR3 length equals 18 residues. The germline V and J ends were trimmed by 3 bases and 6 bases, with 26 bases remaining between them. The CDR3 nucleotides read TGTGCCAGCAGTTTTTGGGGCCCACTAACTCGGGCCGACTCTGAAGCTTTCTTT. Its translation is CASSFWGPLTRADSEAFF. The full variable domain, with the rest looked up from reference TRBV28 and TRBJ1-1, is DVKVTQSSRYLVKRTGEKVFLECVQDMDHENMFWYRQDPGLGLRLIYFSYDVKMKEKGDIPEGYSVSREKKERFSLILESASTNQTSMYLCASSFWGPLTRADSEAFFGQGTRLTVV.

The V gene is TRBV14, the J gene TRBJ1-6, with 7 nucleotides matching TRBD1. With 4 bases clipped from V and 2 bases from J, the junction kept 2 bases outside the gene matches. This CDR3 is 15 amino acids long. Germline CDR1 SGHDN, CDR2 FVKESK. DNA for the CDR3: TGTGCCAGCAGCCGACAGGGTGCCTATAATTCACCCCTCCACTTT. Encoded protein: CASSRQGAYNSPLHF.

This chain connects TRBV12-3 or TRBV12-4 to TRBJ1-1, with D possibly being TRBD1 (5 bases). CDR3 length equals 13 residues. V lost 6 bases to trimming and J lost 5 bases, with 13 bases between them. CDR3 region: CASSRKAGTEAFF. As DNA, the CDR3 is TGTGCCAGCAGCCGAAAGGCAGGGACTGAAGCTTTCTTT.

This chain connects TRBV10-1 to TRBJ1-2, with unresolved D. V shed 2 bases and J shed 4 bases, with 8 bases lying between them. Germline CDR1 reads WNHNN; CDR2 reads SYGVQD (reference sequence). This CDR3 comprises 13 residues. CDR3: CASSESTRYGYTF. The CDR3 nucleotides read TGCGCCAGCAGTGAGAGTACACGCTATGGCTACACCTTC.

V is TRBV12-3 or TRBV12-4 and J is TRBJ1-2; maybe TRBD1 (6 bases). The CDR3 length is 13 residues. The V end was cut by 5 bases, the J end by 4 bases, with 11 bases between. The CDR3 loop is CASSQDRIYGYTF. The CDR3 DNA sequence: TGTGCCAGCAGTCAAGACAGGATCTATGGCTACACCTTC.

The chain uses TRBV18 and TRBJ1-1; no clear D. The germline CDR1 and CDR2 sequences are KGHSH and LQKENI. V lost 6 bases, J lost 3 bases, and 8 bases lay in between. This CDR3 spans 12 amino acids. CDR3: CASSGQDTEAFF. The CDR3 bases are TGTGCCAGCTCTGGCCAAGACACTGAAGCTTTCTTT.